This TCR beta chain was obtained from a study of vaccination and CD4 T cells after COVID-19. About the research overall: The cells were exposed to overlapping spike peptides originating from SARS-CoV-2, HCoV-NL63, HCoV-OC43 and HCoV-229E for stimulation.

The treatment: roughly ten-day PBMC culture with coronavirus spike peptide pools or control peptides (ViraFEST assay). Peptide-pool expansion of antigen-specific T cells preceded TCR sequencing in ViraFEST. Positive PCR dates spanned March to December 2020, predating US Alpha, Beta and Delta variants. PBMCs were cultured at some 2.1 million per well with around 9.5 IU/ml IL-2 and about 10 ug/ml peptide pools. With the Oncomine TCR Beta short-read assay, DNA from cultured CD4+ T cells was sequenced. TCRdb re-derived calls from the PCR reads in MiXCR, one entry per CDR3 protein. The repertoire holds around 26,000 distinct CDR3 sequences, with over 60% as singletons. Concerning this clonotype itself: Its antigen is as yet unknown.

V was trimmed by 5 bases and J by 9 bases, leaving 17 bases between them. The germline V gene encodes CDR1 SNHLY and CDR2 FYNNEI. The CDR3 spans 14 residues. Sequences were obtained from CD4+ T cells from blood, cultured in vitro. The V gene is TRBV2, the J gene TRBJ2-1, with D possibly matching TRBD1 (6 bases). This TCR was recovered from a human donor who had recovered from COVID-19. CDR3 bases: TGTGCCAGCAGTCTCTCCCTACAGGGTGGTGAGCAGTTCTTC. As protein: CASSLSLQGGEQFF.